This T cell receptor (beta chain) was retrieved from a study of response to subunit inactivated influenza vaccine (dated 2018 in TCRdb). Looking at the study overall: Deep quantitative profiling of the T cell receptor repertoire was used in the study to follow responses to a trivalent subunit inactivated influenza vaccine.

Library creation used RT-PCR. Sequencing used an Illumina HiSeq 2500. The raw public reads went through TCRdb reprocessing: fastp at Q25, MiXCR clone calling, in-frame beta chains kept. Here each entry gathers all rows of one CDR3 protein and keeps the most common genes and DNA. In all, the sample holds about 240,000 distinct CDR3 sequences, and 12% of those were seen once. The top ten clones comprise 7.8% of the sample. CDR1 is given as DFQATT and CDR2 as SNEGSKA, both from the germline V gene (reference sequence). From the cysteine up to the phenylalanine, the CDR3 has a length of 13 residues. Only the CDR3 region is kept as DNA, spanning 39 bases read in frame from base 1. Trimming at the junction amounts to 0 bases on V and 4 bases on J, and the germline ends lie 9 bases apart. Study-level results and caveats: The authors proposed that each seasonal influenza vaccination may bring in only a limited number of new T cells.

Many counts were recorded for this clonotype. Its antigen is currently not known. Per-nucleotide qualities are absent, and no much larger clonotype sits a single base away. The sequencing here drew on non-naive T cells sorted from PBMCs, taken 14 to 15 days before vaccination. The sample's cell subset or site, from its label and the paper: memory T cell fraction. The clonotype comes from a man aged 50 to 59 who received an inactivated influenza vaccine. Donor details come from another sample of the same person, matched by shared clones. The rearrangement combines TRBV20-1 with TRBJ2-5, with TRBD2 perhaps the D gene, on 5 matching bases. The DNA sequence is as follows: TGCAGTGCTAGAGATGTCGGGGTAGAGACCCAGTACTTC. This yields the protein CSARDVGVETQYF.